A single sample is the source of the 25 T cell receptor beta chains below, sequenced in a study of T and B cells in COVID-19 patients. TRB rearrangements were amplified by multiplex PCR with BIOMED2 TRB-A/B primers. A single record per CDR3 protein comes from TCRdb applying MiXCR to the multiplex PCR reads. The repertoire holds under 8,000 distinct CDR3 sequences, roughly 28% seen once, with more than 9.5% in the top ten. Blood genomic DNA input for TRB amplification was 250-500 ng. Sequenced material: blood. The source of these receptors is a human donor with active COVID-19.

This clonotype was found many times. The rearrangement uses TRBV18 and TRBJ2-7, with 7 positions matching TRBD1. The CDR3 sequence is 14 residues long. After removal of 5 bases from V and 0 bases from J, the junction contained 4 bases not matched to a gene. Germline-derived CDR1 and CDR2 are KGHSH and LQKENI. CDR3 loop: CASSSDRVSYEQYF. CDR3 coding DNA: TGTGCCAGCTCATCTGACAGGGTCTCCTACGAGCAGTACTTC.

To note about this clonotype: This may come from a read error, since a much larger clone is one base off. The V gene is TRBV6-2 or TRBV6-3, the J gene TRBJ2-2; TRBD2 agrees at 7 bases. Germline CDR1 MNHEY, CDR2 SVGEGT. This CDR3 has 15 residues. The CDR3: CTSSKGRDNTGELFF. DNA for the CDR3: TGTACCAGCAGTAAAGGGAGGGATAACACCGGGGAGCTGTTTTTT.

This clonotype is medium-sized. The junction departs from germline at one end; a sequencing error may be responsible. V and J are TRBV27 and TRBJ2-1, with D perhaps TRBD1 (5 bases). The germline V gene encodes CDR1 MNHEY and CDR2 SMNVEV (reference sequence). The CDR3 consists of 14 residues. This CDR3 is CASSSLGRSGPRIF. The CDR3 DNA reads TGTGCCAGCAGTTCCCTGGGGCGGTCTGGGCCTAGGATCTTC.

In its sample, this clonotype is medium-sized. This chain links TRBV11-3 with TRBJ2-7; 8 nucleotides agree with TRBD1. The germline gives CDR1 SGHNT, CDR2 YENEEA. The CDR3 sequence is 14 residues long. Germline trimming cut 1 base from V and 6 bases from J; bases unmatched to any gene: 5. The chain's CDR3 is CASSLAPGGGEQYF. DNA for the CDR3: TGTGCCAGCAGCTTAGCCCCAGGGGGCGGCGAGCAGTACTTC.

Relative to its sample, this clonotype is large. The chain recombines TRBV19 with TRBJ2-2, with TRBD1 matching over 7 bases. V shed 4 bases, J shed 4 bases, and the junction held 3 bases outside the gene matches. The CDR3 consists of 14 residues. Germline-derived CDR1 and CDR2 are LNHDA and SQIVND (reference sequence). CDR3 in DNA: TGTGCCAGTAGTACCGCAGGGGGCACCGGGGAGCTGTTTTTT. Its protein product is CASSTAGGTGELFF.

The J gene is TRBJ2-7, the V gene TRBV13, with TRBD1 matching over 10 bases. Germline lookup yields CDR1 PRHDT and CDR2 FYEKMQ (reference sequence). CDR3 length: 14 amino acids. J lost 4 bases, V lost 5 bases, and 5 bases had no gene match. The CDR3 spells CASSTTGGWYEQYF. In nucleotides, the CDR3 is TGTGCCAGCAGCACGACAGGGGGCTGGTACGAGCAGTACTTC.

A few counts support this clonotype. The V gene is TRBV7-9, the J gene TRBJ2-3; 7 nucleotides agree with TRBD1. The CDR3 has 15 amino acids. Germline V gene sequence: CDR1 SEHNR, CDR2 FQNEAQ (reference sequence). V was clipped by 5 bases and J by 2 bases; unmatched bases: 7. CDR3 in DNA: TGTGCCAGCAGCCCTGCCGACAGGGTCACAGATACGCAGTATTTT. Translation: CASSPADRVTDTQYF.

The chain has TRBV30 and TRBJ1-4, with 8 bases that match TRBD1. The germline V gene encodes CDR1 GTSNPN and CDR2 SVGIG (reference sequence). V lost 7 bases and J lost 8; bases outside the gene matches: 3. This CDR3 comprises 11 residues. Here the CDR3 DNA reads TGTGCCTTACGGACAGGGGAAAAACTGTTTTTT. It yields the protein CALRTGEKLFF.

The table lists this clonotype with many counts. This rearrangement joins TRBV10-3 to TRBJ2-7; weak D call: TRBD1 (5 bases). The ends were cut back, 4 bases at V and 3 bases at J, with 16 bases in the middle. Germline assignment: CDR1 ENHRY and CDR2 SYGVKD. The CDR3 consists of 15 residues. The chain's CDR3 is CAISGGIDRGYEQYF. The CDR3 nucleotides read TGTGCCATCAGTGGTGGTATTGACAGAGGCTACGAGCAGTACTTC.

By share of the sample, this clonotype is medium-sized. This chain uses TRBV6-1 with TRBJ2-6; D may match TRBD1 or TRBD2 (5 bases each). This CDR3 contains 15 residues. The germline gives CDR1 MNHNS, CDR2 SASEGT. With 5 bases removed from V and 4 bases from J, the gap between germline ends came to 12 bases. The CDR3 protein is CASSHQGRGANVLTF. CDR3 nucleotides: TGTGCCAGCAGTCACCAGGGACGAGGGGCCAACGTCCTGACTTTC.

This clonotype was recorded only once. V gene TRBV6-5 combines with J gene TRBJ2-7; 7 nucleotides line up with TRBD2. V lost 6 bases and J lost 3; bases outside the gene matches: 5. Germline V gene data show CDR1 as MNHEY and CDR2 as SVGAGI. The CDR3 extends over 13 amino acids. CDR3 sequence reads: CASSPGGSYEQYF. The CDR3 coding sequence is TGTGCCAGCAGCCCGGGCGGGAGCTACGAGCAGTACTTC.

In its sample, this clonotype ranks as medium-sized. In DNA form, the CDR3 reads TGTGCCAGCAGTTACTGGGGACTAGCGGGAAGGGTTGGTAATGAGCAGTTCTTC. It specifies CASSYWGLAGRVGNEQFF. The rearrangement uses TRBV6-5 and TRBJ2-1; TRBD2 agrees at 13 bases. Germline trimming cut 1 base from V and 7 bases from J; bases unmatched to any gene: 10. The CDR3 totals 18 residues. CDR1 and CDR2 (germline): MNHEY, SVGAGI.

The CDR3: CATHLGAVSKTQYF. The CDR3 region has the DNA TGTGCCACCCACCTCGGGGCAGTTTCTAAGACGCAGTATTTT. This chain connects TRBV28 to TRBJ2-3, with D perhaps matching TRBD1 or TRBD2 (5 bases each). The V end was cut by 10 bases, the J end by 9 bases, with 23 bases between. CDR1 and CDR2 (germline): MDHEN, SYDVKM. The CDR3 sequence is 14 residues long.

This clonotype was seen only a few times. The rearrangement links TRBV12-3 or TRBV12-4 to TRBJ1-4, with D possibly being TRBD1 (6 bases). Trimming cost V 6 bases and J 8 bases, with 16 bases left between them. CDR3 length equals 14 residues. The CDR3 DNA reads TGTGCCAGCAGGACAACAGGGTTCCGAGAAAAACTGTTTTTT. Translated, it gives CASRTTGFREKLFF.

The rearrangement links TRBV6-5 to TRBJ2-2, with D perhaps given as TRBD1 or TRBD2 (5 bases each). V lost 6 bases, J lost 4 bases, and 12 bases lay in between. This CDR3 contains 14 residues. The germline V gene encodes CDR1 MNHEY and CDR2 SVGAGI. This chain's CDR3 is CASRQDWGTGELFF. CDR3 in DNA: TGTGCCAGCAGACAGGACTGGGGCACCGGGGAGCTGTTTTTT.

This clonotype came up many times. The rearrangement uses TRBV6-5 and TRBJ1-1; 7 bases agree with TRBD1. Germline V CDR1 and CDR2: MNHEY, SVGAGI. This CDR3 has 15 residues. The J segment lost 1 base and the V segment lost 4 bases, leaving 6 bases of the junction unmatched. The CDR3 region is CASSSRGVSNTEAFF. The CDR3 bases are TGTGCCAGCAGTTCCAGGGGGGTATCGAACACTGAAGCTTTCTTT.

As for this clonotype: A read error is possible here, since a much larger clone lies one base away. This chain connects TRBV6-2 or TRBV6-3 to TRBJ2-5; possibly TRBD1 or TRBD2 for D (5 bases each). CDR3 length: 14 amino acids. Germline CDR1 reads MNHEY; CDR2 reads SVGEGT. CDR3 in amino acids: CASSPPSGQEIQYF. The CDR3 DNA follows: TGTGCCAGCAGTCCTCCCAGCGGACAAGAGATCCAGTACTTC.

This clonotype has more than one count but fewer than ten. CDR3 sequence reads: CASSRGLAVDEQFF. The CDR3 DNA follows: TGTGCCAGCAGCCGTGGACTAGCTGTCGATGAGCAGTTCTTC. The rearrangement uses TRBV7-2 and TRBJ2-1, with 8 nucleotides matching TRBD2. This CDR3 spans 14 amino acids. Trimming cost V 5 bases and J 8 bases; bases outside gene matches: 8. Germline V gives CDR1 SGHTA, CDR2 FQGNSA.

The gene calls are TRBV19 and TRBJ2-1; 13 bases are shared with TRBD2. J gave up 7 bases and V 4 bases, and 7 bases lay outside the gene matches. CDR1 is LNHDA, CDR2 SQIVND, per germline (reference sequence). The CDR3 spans 16 residues. The CDR3, as DNA: TGTGCCAGTAGTACCACTAGCGGGAGGGCCGGGAATGAGCAGTTCTTC. It is translated as CASSTTSGRAGNEQFF.

This clonotype is classed as medium-sized. The genes are TRBV30 and TRBJ2-7; a possible D gene is TRBD1 (6 bases). Trimming left V 5 bases short and J 1 base short, with 12 bases between. The CDR3 runs 13 residues. Germline V gene data show CDR1 as GTSNPN and CDR2 as SVGIG (reference sequence). This CDR3 is CAWDSGQSYEQYF. DNA of the CDR3: TGTGCCTGGGACTCCGGACAGTCCTACGAGCAGTACTTC.

This clonotype was counted only a few times. The chain carries TRBV5-1 and TRBJ1-2; TRBD1 matches 9 bases. The germline V gene has CDR1 SGHRS and CDR2 YFSETQ. After removal of 0 bases from V and 1 base from J, the junction contained 10 bases not matched to a gene. The CDR3 has 18 residues. CDR3 DNA: TGCGCCAGCAGCTTGGTTATCACCGGGACAGGGTTTAACTATGGCTACACCTTC. Residues: CASSLVITGTGFNYGYTF.

The chain combines TRBV5-4 with TRBJ1-1; D is unclear. CDR3 length equals 11 residues. Germline V lookup: CDR1 SGHNT, CDR2 YYREEE (reference sequence). Trimming took off 0 bases at V and 6 bases at J, with 3 bases between the two ends. In DNA form, the CDR3 reads TGTGCCAGCAGCTTGGCCGCTGAAGCTTTCTTT. Its protein product is CASSLAAEAFF. The complete variable domain, with remaining parts taken from reference TRBV5-4 and TRBJ1-1, reads ETGVTQSPTHLIKTRGQQVTLRCSSQSGHNTVSWYQQALGQGPQFIFQYYREEENGRGNFPPRFSGLQFPNYSSELNVNALELDDSALYLCASSLAAEAFFGQGTRLTVV.

The chain combines TRBV11-2 with TRBJ1-4, with unresolved D. The V end was cut by 3 bases, the J end by 4 bases, with 9 bases between. CDR3 length: 14 amino acids. CDR1 is SGHAT and CDR2 is FQNNGV in the germline V gene. The CDR3 spells CASSFNRNNEKLFF. CDR3 DNA: TGTGCCAGCAGCTTTAATCGGAATAATGAAAAACTGTTTTTT. Supplemented by reference TRBV11-2 and TRBJ1-4, the full variable domain reads EAGVAQSPRYKIIEKRQSVAFWCNPISGHATLYWYQQILGQGPKLLIQFQNNGVVDDSQLPKDRFSAERLKGVDSTLKIQPAKLEDSAVYLCASSFNRNNEKLFFGSGTQLSVL.

The rearrangement joins TRBV29-1 to TRBJ1-4; D is possibly TRBD1 (5 bases). V was trimmed by 3 bases and J by 7 bases, leaving 12 bases between them. The germline CDR1 and CDR2 sequences are SQVTM and ANQGSEA. The CDR3 contains 13 residues. The CDR3 DNA follows: TGCAGCGTTGAGTCTGGGGGGGGTGAAAAACTGTTTTTT. Its translation is CSVESGGGEKLFF.

The chain uses TRBV5-5 and TRBJ1-1; D not certain. Trimming removed 4 bases from V and 3 bases from J, with 13 bases in between. There are 14 residues in the CDR3. Germline V gene sequence: CDR1 SGHKS, CDR2 YYEKEE (reference sequence). CDR3 residues: CASSPRATDTEAFF. CDR3 nucleotide sequence: TGTGCCAGCAGCCCCCGGGCCACGGACACTGAAGCTTTCTTT.